These T cell receptor beta chains were read from a single sample in a study of T cells after posttransplantation cyclophosphamide. Here immunoSEQ multiplex PCR was the method, and the copy in TCRdb shows in-frame clones only, minus some. The sample lists about 28,000 clones, roughly 85% seen once, with around 3.5% in the top ten. The sample comprised PBMCs. Receptors originate from a man aged 50 or older. Each CDR3 is given with its conserved first and last residue. A D gene is named only where the DNA matches it firmly. Clone size is given for some rows only: seen once, a few or many times, or a class if the clone is expanded.

V	D	size	J	DNA	CDR3
TRBV5-1	TRBD2	NA	TRBJ2-1	TGCGCCAGCAGCTTGGGAACCACTAGCGGCCTCTACAATGAGCAGTTCTTC	CASSLGTTSGLYNEQFF
TRBV6-1	NA	few	TRBJ2-1	TGTGCCAGCAGCGATCTCTATAGCTCCTACAATGAGCAGTTCTTC	CASSDLYSSYNEQFF
TRBV7-8	TRBD1	NA	TRBJ1-5	TGTGCCAGCAGCGAACGATTACAGGGGGGTCAGCCCCAGCATTTT	CASSERLQGGQPQHF
TRBV9	NA	few	TRBJ2-1	TGTGCCAGCAGCGTTCAGGGTGCCGGGACTCTGCAGTTCTTC	CASSVQGAGTLQFF
TRBV5-1	NA	NA	TRBJ1-4	TGCGCCAGCAGCACAGGACAGCAACTAGAAAAACTGTTTTTT	CASSTGQQLEKLFF
TRBV25-1	NA	NA	TRBJ2-1	TGTGCCAGCAGTAGGCTAGCCGTCGAAAATGAGCAGTTCTTC	CASSRLAVENEQFF
TRBV29-1	NA	NA	TRBJ2-7	TGCAGCGTTGAAGAGGGAGGATACGAGCAGTACTTC	CSVEEGGYEQYF
TRBV6-5	NA	NA	TRBJ1-1	TGTGCCAGCAGTTCCTACTCGGGACAGAACACTGAAGCTTTCTTT	CASSSYSGQNTEAFF
TRBV4-1	TRBD2	NA	TRBJ2-1	TGCGCCAGCAGCCAAGTGGGGGGGGGAGGGCCGGTCTATATCAGTGAGCAGTTCTTC	CASSQVGGGGPVYISEQFF
TRBV28	NA	few	TRBJ1-6	TGTGCCAGCAGCGACGGAGGGGGGGATTCACCCCTCCACTTT	CASSDGGGDSPLHF